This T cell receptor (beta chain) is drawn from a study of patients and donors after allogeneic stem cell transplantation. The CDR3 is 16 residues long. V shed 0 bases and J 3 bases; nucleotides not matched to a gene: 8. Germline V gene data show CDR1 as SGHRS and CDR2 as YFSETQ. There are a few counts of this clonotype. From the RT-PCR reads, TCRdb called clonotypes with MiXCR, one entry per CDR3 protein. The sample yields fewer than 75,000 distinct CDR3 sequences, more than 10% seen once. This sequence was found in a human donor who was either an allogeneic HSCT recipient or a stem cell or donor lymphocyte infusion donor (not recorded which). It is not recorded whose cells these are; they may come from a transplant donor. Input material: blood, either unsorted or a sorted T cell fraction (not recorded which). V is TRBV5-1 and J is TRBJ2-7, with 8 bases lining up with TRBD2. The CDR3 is CASSLAPAGEYYEQYF. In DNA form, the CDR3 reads TGCGCCAGCAGCTTGGCCCCAGCGGGGGAATACTACGAGCAGTACTTC.